This section outlines one T cell receptor beta chain sequence together with its context. Its specificity is not known. A junction end diverges from the germline sequence, so it may reflect a read error. What was amplified from RNA transcripts were TCR beta CDR3 regions. Researchers ran a first-round RT-PCR on the TCR CDR3 using the HTBI primer set. Via MiXCR, TCRdb re-called the multiplex PCR reads, giving one row per CDR3 protein. The sample yields more than 500,000 distinct CDR3 sequences, approximately 16% seen once. CDR1 is SGHRS and CDR2 is YFSETQ in the germline V gene. CDR3 length equals 13 residues. The data derive from a study of T cells in Graves' hyperthyroidism and ophthalmopathy. On the study more broadly: The initial diagnosis was the point when peripheral blood was collected, ahead of any treatment. Study observations and caveats: From stable hyperthyroidism, ophthalmopathy was separated by a 13 V-J model.

More than 8 ml fresh peripheral blood yielded the PBMCs. This clonotype originated in a woman aged 25 to 45 with Graves' ophthalmopathy. The chain has TRBV5-1 and TRBJ2-2, with a tentative D call TRBD2 (6 bases). Material: blood. The DNA of the CDR3 is TGCGCCAGCAGCTTGGATCTGGGCGGGGAGCTGCTTTTT. This codes for CASSLDLGGELLF. The variable domain in full, completed from reference TRBV5-1 and TRBJ2-2, reads KAGVTQTPRYLIKTRGQQVTLSCSPISGHRSVSWYQQTPGQGLQFLFEYFSETQRNKGNFPGRFSGRQFSNSRSEMNVSTLELGDSALYLCASSLDLGGELLFGEGSRLTVL.